A selection of T cell receptor beta chains follows, all from one sample in a study of control samples from healthy donors and cancer patients. The protocol was immunoSEQ multiplex PCR, while the TCRdb copy is restricted to in-frame clones and leaves out a portion. Among under 200,000 clones listed, about 94% were seen once. Sequenced: blood. The origin of the receptors is a woman aged 35 to 49 in good health. Both conserved end residues are part of each CDR3. A D gene is named only where the DNA matches it firmly. Clone size, where shown, is once, few, many, or a class for clones that have expanded.

V	D	size	J	DNA	CDR3
TRBV6-6	NA	few	TRBJ1-2	TGTGCCAGCACGGGGCAGGCCCGGCGATCTGGCTACACCTTC	CASTGQARRSGYTF
TRBV7-2	TRBD2	NA	TRBJ2-7	TGTGCCAGCAGCTCCAGGACTAGCGGGATCCTCTCCTACGAGCAGTACTTC	CASSSRTSGILSYEQYF
TRBV6-4	NA	NA	TRBJ2-4	TGTGCCAGCACCCGCCACCGGTGGGGCAAAAACATTCAGTACTTC	CASTRHRWGKNIQYF
TRBV3-1/TRBV3-2	NA	NA	TRBJ2-1	TGTGCCAGCAGCCAGTTTGGGAGCGGAGGGGAGAGAGGGGATGAGCAGTTCTTC	CASSQFGSGGERGDEQFF
TRBV11-2	NA	NA	TRBJ2-7	TGTGCCAGCAGTCCAGGGTCAAACTACGAGCAGTACTTC	CASSPGSNYEQYF
TRBV29-1	TRBD1	NA	TRBJ1-3	TGCAGCGTATCCGGGACAGGGCCTTCTGGAAACACCATATATTTT	CSVSGTGPSGNTIYF
TRBV18	TRBD1	NA	TRBJ2-4	TGTGCCAGCTCACCAACCGGGACAGGGGATCTCAAAAACATTCAGTACTTC	CASSPTGTGDLKNIQYF
TRBV15	NA	NA	TRBJ1-1	TGTGCCACCAGCAGAGATCAGGGTAACTACGCTGAAGCTTTCTTT	CATSRDQGNYAEAFF
TRBV6-2/TRBV6-3	NA	once	TRBJ1-2	TGTGCCAGCAGTTACTCCCTTAGGGGGGACTATGGCTACACCTTC	CASSYSLRGDYGYTF
TRBV10-3	NA	NA	TRBJ2-5	TGTGCCATCGCAGAAGGGAATGCCCAGTACTTC	CAIAEGNAQYF
TRBV7-8	NA	once	TRBJ2-3	TGTGCCAGCAGCCCCTTGGAGGGTACGCAGTATTTT	CASSPLEGTQYF
TRBV7-3	NA	once	TRBJ2-5	TGTGCCAGCAGCTTAACTGGGACTTCAAAAGAGACCCAGTACTTC	CASSLTGTSKETQYF
TRBV18	NA	NA	TRBJ1-5	TGTGCCAGCTCACCACCGAACGGAAATCAGCCCCAGCATTTT	CASSPPNGNQPQHF
TRBV6-5	TRBD1	NA	TRBJ2-2	TGTGCCAGCAGCCCCCGACAGGGGCACACCGGGGAGCTGTTTTTT	CASSPRQGHTGELFF
TRBV5-1	NA	NA	TRBJ2-1	TGCGCCAGCAGCTTGGATGCGGGTTCCTACAATGAGCAGTTCTTC	CASSLDAGSYNEQFF
TRBV11-2	TRBD2	NA	TRBJ2-5	TGTGCCAGCAGCTTGCCAGCGGGAGGACAAGAGACCCAGTACTTC	CASSLPAGGQETQYF
TRBV5-1	NA	NA	TRBJ1-1	TGCGCCAGCAGCTTAAGATCGGGGGGTAACCCTGAAGCTTTCTTT	CASSLRSGGNPEAFF
TRBV4-1	NA	NA	TRBJ1-1	TGCGCCAGCAGCCAAGAGAATCACTTCCGAGACAATCCGAGGAGCACTGAAGCTTTCTTT	CASSQENHFRDNPRSTEAFF